The TCR beta chain described here comes from a study of T cells in Graves' hyperthyroidism and ophthalmopathy. Study results and caveats: Within blood appeared most thyroid clonotypes that had expanded above 0.001.

The CDR3 covers 16 residues. The germline CDR1 and CDR2 sequences are MGHRA and YSYEKL. V lost 0 bases and J 1 base, leaving 7 bases between the germline ends. Comment on this clonotype: Antigen specificity is unknown.

TCR beta CDR3 regions were amplified from RNA. First-round RT-PCR targeting the TCR CDR3 was performed with the HTBI primer set. TCRdb re-analysed the multiplex PCR reads in MiXCR, keeping a single row per CDR3 protein. Among hundreds of thousands of distinct CDR3 sequences listed, more than 30% were seen once. Sequenced: blood. This TCR was recovered from a man younger than 30 with Graves' hyperthyroidism. The chain carries TRBV4-1 and TRBJ2-6; unclear D gene. The CDR3 region has the DNA TGCGCCAGCAGCCAAGAGTCACGGTCTGGGGCCAACGTCCTGACTTTC. This sequence encodes CASSQESRSGANVLTF.